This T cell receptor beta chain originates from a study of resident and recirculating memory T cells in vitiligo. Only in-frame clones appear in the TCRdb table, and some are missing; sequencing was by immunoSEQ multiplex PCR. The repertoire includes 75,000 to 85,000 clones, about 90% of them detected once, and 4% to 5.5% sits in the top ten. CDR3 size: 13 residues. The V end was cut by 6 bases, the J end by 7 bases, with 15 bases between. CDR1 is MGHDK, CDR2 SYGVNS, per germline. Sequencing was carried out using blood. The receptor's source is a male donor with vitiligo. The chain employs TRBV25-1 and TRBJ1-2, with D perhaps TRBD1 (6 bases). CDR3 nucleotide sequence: TGTGCCAGCAGGTCAGGGGTTGAAAGTGGCTACACCTTC. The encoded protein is CASRSGVESGYTF.